These T cell receptor beta chains were read from a single sample in a study of T-cell reconstitution after alpha-beta-depleted transplantation in children. TCRdb used MiXCR to reprocess the PCR reads, holding one entry per CDR3 protein. The sample contains 600,000 to 800,000 distinct CDR3 sequences, about an eighth of which appear only once. The sequencing here drew on PBMCs, taken before TCRalphabeta/CD19-depleted stem cell transplant. The receptors were gathered from a girl aged 2-10 years with congenital amegakaryocytic thrombocytopenia, due to receive a stem cell transplant. CDR3s include the opening cysteine and the closing phenylalanine or tryptophan. D genes are given only for firm matches. Only some rows state a clone size, as once, few, many or a class for expanded clones.

v_call: TRBV5-1; j_call: TRBJ2-1; clone_size: many; d_call: NA; cdr3_nt: TGCGCCAGCACATTGAGTAGTTTGCACTCCTACAATGAGCAGTTCTTC; cdr3_aa: CASTLSSLHSYNEQFF
v_call: TRBV5-1; j_call: TRBJ2-7; clone_size: NA; d_call: NA; cdr3_nt: TGCGCCAGCAGCTTCTCCGCGACGAACAGGGCGGGGTACGAGCAGTACTTC; cdr3_aa: CASSFSATNRAGYEQYF
v_call: TRBV3-1; j_call: TRBJ2-5; clone_size: few; d_call: TRBD2; cdr3_nt: TGTGCCAGCAGCCAAGACAACGGGGGGGTTGACCAGTACTTC; cdr3_aa: CASSQDNGGVDQYF
v_call: TRBV7-2; j_call: TRBJ2-1; clone_size: many; d_call: NA; cdr3_nt: TGTGCCAGCAGCTGGGACTACAATGAGCAGTTCTTC; cdr3_aa: CASSWDYNEQFF
v_call: TRBV9; j_call: TRBJ2-2; clone_size: many; d_call: NA; cdr3_nt: TGTGCCAGCAGCGTAGGTCCACACACCGGGGAGCTGTTTTTT; cdr3_aa: CASSVGPHTGELFF
v_call: TRBV7-2; j_call: TRBJ2-1; clone_size: few; d_call: TRBD2; cdr3_nt: TGTGCCAAACTAGCGGGCTCCTACAATGAGCAGTTCTTC; cdr3_aa: CAKLAGSYNEQFF
v_call: TRBV11-2; j_call: TRBJ2-5; clone_size: NA; d_call: TRBD2; cdr3_nt: TGTGCCAGCAGCTTAGATCGAGGCGGGGGGGAGACCCAGTACTTC; cdr3_aa: CASSLDRGGGETQYF
v_call: TRBV27; j_call: TRBJ2-1; clone_size: NA; d_call: NA; cdr3_nt: TGTGCCAGCAGTTTATGGGGCAGGGGCGTGAGCTCCTACAATGAGCAGTTCTTC; cdr3_aa: CASSLWGRGVSSYNEQFF
v_call: TRBV12-3/TRBV12-4; j_call: TRBJ1-1; clone_size: many; d_call: NA; cdr3_nt: TGTGCCAGCAGCAAATTACAGCGAGGGGACACTGAAGCTTTCTTT; cdr3_aa: CASSKLQRGDTEAFF
v_call: TRBV6-1; j_call: TRBJ2-3; clone_size: many; d_call: TRBD2; cdr3_nt: TGTGCCACGACACTAGCGTTCGTTACAGATACGCAGTATTTT; cdr3_aa: CATTLAFVTDTQYF
v_call: TRBV7-3; j_call: TRBJ2-1; clone_size: few; d_call: NA; cdr3_nt: TGTGCCAGCAGCTCTCCAAGTTCAGGAGCTGGAACTGAGCAGTTCTTC; cdr3_aa: CASSSPSSGAGTEQFF
v_call: TRBV29-1; j_call: TRBJ1-1; clone_size: NA; d_call: NA; cdr3_nt: TGCAGCGCTCTGCGTGGGGCTCTAACGGGGGGTACTGAAGCTTTCTTT; cdr3_aa: CSALRGALTGGTEAFF
v_call: TRBV19; j_call: TRBJ1-5; clone_size: NA; d_call: NA; cdr3_nt: TGTGCCAGTAGTGAGGACGGCGGAAATCAGCCCCAGCATTTT; cdr3_aa: CASSEDGGNQPQHF
v_call: TRBV5-6; j_call: TRBJ2-1; clone_size: many; d_call: TRBD1; cdr3_nt: TGTGCCAGCAGCTTGGGACAGGGAACCAACGAGCAGTTCTTC; cdr3_aa: CASSLGQGTNEQFF
v_call: TRBV20-1; j_call: TRBJ2-3; clone_size: many; d_call: TRBD2; cdr3_nt: TGCAGTGCTAGAACTGGACTAGCGGTGCTAGATACGCAGTATTTT; cdr3_aa: CSARTGLAVLDTQYF
v_call: TRBV18; j_call: TRBJ2-7; clone_size: NA; d_call: TRBD2; cdr3_nt: TGTGCCAGCTCACCACCGGCGGGAGCCTACGAGCAGTACTTC; cdr3_aa: CASSPPAGAYEQYF
v_call: TRBV7-3; j_call: TRBJ2-1; clone_size: many; d_call: TRBD2; cdr3_nt: TGTGCCAGCAGCTTAATAGCGGGCCAGTACAATGAGCAGTTCTTC; cdr3_aa: CASSLIAGQYNEQFF
v_call: TRBV3-1; j_call: TRBJ2-3; clone_size: NA; d_call: NA; cdr3_nt: TGTGCCAGCAGCCAAAGGCGGCCACCCAGGGGAACGAGCACAGATACGCAGTATTTT; cdr3_aa: CASSQRRPPRGTSTDTQYF
v_call: TRBV11-1; j_call: TRBJ1-6; clone_size: few; d_call: NA; cdr3_nt: TGTGCCAGCAGCGAATGGCAGGGCAGCCTCTTGACCTATAATTCACCCCTCCACTTT; cdr3_aa: CASSEWQGSLLTYNSPLHF
v_call: TRBV7-6; j_call: TRBJ2-1; clone_size: few; d_call: NA; cdr3_nt: TGTGCCAGCAGCTTAGCCCCAGTCGGCTACAATGAGCAGTTCTTC; cdr3_aa: CASSLAPVGYNEQFF
v_call: TRBV15; j_call: TRBJ2-7; clone_size: NA; d_call: TRBD1; cdr3_nt: TGTGCCACCAGCAGTATAGGCATCGGACAGGTGGAATACGAGCAGTACTTC; cdr3_aa: CATSSIGIGQVEYEQYF
v_call: TRBV5-1; j_call: TRBJ2-1; clone_size: NA; d_call: NA; cdr3_nt: TGCGCCAGCAGCTTGGGGCGGGGCGTCGGTGAGCAGTTCTTC; cdr3_aa: CASSLGRGVGEQFF
v_call: TRBV5-5; j_call: TRBJ2-7; clone_size: NA; d_call: TRBD2; cdr3_nt: TGTGCCAGCAGGGAATCGACCAGAGCGGGACCATCCTACGAGCAGTACTTC; cdr3_aa: CASRESTRAGPSYEQYF
v_call: TRBV5-1; j_call: TRBJ2-3; clone_size: NA; d_call: NA; cdr3_nt: TGCGCCAGCAGTTTCGGGTCGGACTCTGGCACAGATACGCAGTATTTT; cdr3_aa: CASSFGSDSGTDTQYF
v_call: TRBV4-2; j_call: TRBJ1-5; clone_size: NA; d_call: NA; cdr3_nt: TGTGCCAGCAGCCAAGATGGGGGCAGCAATCAGCCCCAGCATTTT; cdr3_aa: CASSQDGGSNQPQHF
v_call: TRBV2; j_call: TRBJ2-1; clone_size: NA; d_call: TRBD2; cdr3_nt: TGTGCCTGCAGTTTAGTGGCAGGGAAGACTAGCGGGAGTTATGAGCAGTTCTTC; cdr3_aa: CACSLVAGKTSGSYEQFF
v_call: TRBV5-1; j_call: TRBJ1-1; clone_size: NA; d_call: NA; cdr3_nt: TGCGCCAGCAGCCTGCGATCGGACCCTAGGGGGAACACTGAAGCTTTCTTT; cdr3_aa: CASSLRSDPRGNTEAFF
v_call: TRBV29-1; j_call: TRBJ2-3; clone_size: many; d_call: NA; cdr3_nt: TGCAGCGCCATCCCGCAGGGCGGTCGGACAGATACGCAGTATTTT; cdr3_aa: CSAIPQGGRTDTQYF
v_call: TRBV29-1; j_call: TRBJ2-1; clone_size: many; d_call: NA; cdr3_nt: TGCAGCGTTGAGCTCCGGGCCCAGAGTATCGGTGAGCAGTTCTTC; cdr3_aa: CSVELRAQSIGEQFF
v_call: TRBV7-2; j_call: TRBJ2-7; clone_size: NA; d_call: TRBD2; cdr3_nt: TGTGCCAGCAGCCAGGAGGGACTAGTCTCCTACGAGCAGTACTTC; cdr3_aa: CASSQEGLVSYEQYF
v_call: TRBV11-2; j_call: TRBJ2-7; clone_size: few; d_call: NA; cdr3_nt: TGTGCCAGCAGCTTAGGGACTTCTAGCTCCTACGAGCAGTACTTC; cdr3_aa: CASSLGTSSSYEQYF
v_call: TRBV7-3; j_call: TRBJ1-5; clone_size: many; d_call: NA; cdr3_nt: TGTGCCAGCAGCTTAAGGCAAGGGGGTTATAGGAGCAATCAGCCCCAGCATTTT; cdr3_aa: CASSLRQGGYRSNQPQHF
v_call: TRBV3-1; j_call: TRBJ2-5; clone_size: NA; d_call: NA; cdr3_nt: TGTGCCAGCAGCCAAGGCCTCTTAGTGACAGCAATTAGGGGGGAGACCCAGTACTTC; cdr3_aa: CASSQGLLVTAIRGETQYF
v_call: TRBV5-1; j_call: TRBJ2-3; clone_size: many; d_call: NA; cdr3_nt: TGCGCCAGCAGCGCCTGGGACGGTGCCGATACGCAGTATTTT; cdr3_aa: CASSAWDGADTQYF
v_call: TRBV5-6; j_call: TRBJ2-4; clone_size: NA; d_call: NA; cdr3_nt: TGTGCCAGCAGCGGAACAGGTACCCTAGCCAAAAACATTCAGTGCTTC; cdr3_aa: CASSGTGTLAKNIQCF
v_call: TRBV29-1; j_call: TRBJ2-2; clone_size: many; d_call: NA; cdr3_nt: TGCAGCGTTGACAGGGAGAACACCGGGGAGCTGTTTTTT; cdr3_aa: CSVDRENTGELFF
v_call: TRBV6-5; j_call: TRBJ2-7; clone_size: NA; d_call: TRBD2; cdr3_nt: TGTGCCAGCAGTTGGGACTACCCCGAGGACGAGCAGTACTTC; cdr3_aa: CASSWDYPEDEQYF
v_call: TRBV29-1; j_call: TRBJ1-5; clone_size: few; d_call: NA; cdr3_nt: TGCAGCGTTGAGGCCCGTGGCCAGAGGGTAGGCAATCAGCCCCAGCATTTT; cdr3_aa: CSVEARGQRVGNQPQHF
v_call: TRBV30; j_call: TRBJ1-1; clone_size: NA; d_call: NA; cdr3_nt: TGTGCCTGGACCGGTACTGAAGCTTTCTTT; cdr3_aa: CAWTGTEAFF
v_call: TRBV7-6; j_call: TRBJ2-7; clone_size: NA; d_call: NA; cdr3_nt: TGTGCCAGCAGCCAGGGGCGGTTGGTGCAGTACTTC; cdr3_aa: CASSQGRLVQYF
v_call: TRBV7-2; j_call: TRBJ2-5; clone_size: many; d_call: TRBD2; cdr3_nt: TGTGCCAGCAGCTTCGGACTAGCTATGGAGACCCAGTACTTC; cdr3_aa: CASSFGLAMETQYF
v_call: TRBV10-1; j_call: TRBJ2-1; clone_size: many; d_call: NA; cdr3_nt: TGCGCCAGCAGTGCCGACCCCTTGACAGACACCCCCAATGAGCAGTTCTTC; cdr3_aa: CASSADPLTDTPNEQFF
v_call: TRBV7-9; j_call: TRBJ2-1; clone_size: NA; d_call: NA; cdr3_nt: TGTGCCAGCAGCCCTACCCAGGAAGGCTTC; cdr3_aa: CASSPTQEGF
v_call: TRBV6-4; j_call: TRBJ1-1; clone_size: few; d_call: TRBD1; cdr3_nt: TGTGCCAGCAGACAGGGGCTGGGGAACACTGAAGCTTTCTTT; cdr3_aa: CASRQGLGNTEAFF
v_call: TRBV20-1; j_call: TRBJ1-5; clone_size: many; d_call: TRBD1; cdr3_nt: TGCAGTGCTAGCGCAGGGGGATTTCAGCCCCAGCATTTT; cdr3_aa: CSASAGGFQPQHF
v_call: TRBV5-1; j_call: TRBJ1-1; clone_size: many; d_call: TRBD1; cdr3_nt: TGCGCCAGCAGCAAGGGGACAGGGGTATATCGGACTGAAGCTTTCTTT; cdr3_aa: CASSKGTGVYRTEAFF
v_call: TRBV5-1; j_call: TRBJ2-7; clone_size: many; d_call: NA; cdr3_nt: TGCGCCAGCAGTCATCCGGGAAGAGACTTCTACGAGCAGTACTTC; cdr3_aa: CASSHPGRDFYEQYF